This TCR beta chain was observed in a study of blood T cell repertoires in COVID-19. Study background: Spain, Italy and the United States supplied samples that represented acute and convalescent COVID-19. The analysed material was cDNA or gDNA that came from T cells, B-cell-depleted T cells, or PBMCs.

The V gene's germline CDR1 is MNHEY and CDR2 SVGAGI. The V gene end was trimmed by 8 bases and the J gene end by 7 bases; junction bases not matched to a gene: 2. The CDR3 runs to 12 residues. In the original workflow: Researchers report that nucleated cell counts were estimated from reference gene primer amplification. The repertoire was sequenced with immunoSEQ multiplex PCR; TCRdb's copy has only in-frame clones and lacks some. V, J and clone size reflect that table, while D and trimming were determined from the DNA. The sample lists fewer than 300,000 clones, roughly 80% occurring once. The clonotype comes from a woman aged 70 to 79 with active or convalescent COVID-19. V gene TRBV6-5 combines with J gene TRBJ2-1; the match to TRBD2 covers 10 bases. The sequenced material came from peripheral blood. The CDR3 is CASRTSGNEQFF. CDR3 coding DNA: TGTGCCAGCCGGACTAGCGGAAATGAGCAGTTCTTC.